The entry below gives a single T cell receptor (beta chain) sequence along with its context. Its specificity is not known. The data derive from a study of cytomegalovirus exposure and HLA in healthy donors. Whole-study context: In a previous analysis, about 100 million unique TCR beta sequences were found from roughly 180 million T cells. The study, taken as a whole, reports: Usually a TCR sequence was rare, but some public TCRs were found in many donors.

The study ran its PCR with 60 Vbeta and 13 Jbeta primers. TCRdb's copy holds only in-frame clones and misses some; the assay was immunoSEQ multiplex PCR. The table records approximately 120,000 clones, roughly 76% of them present only once. V was trimmed by 0 bases and J by 4 bases, leaving 13 bases between them. Germline values: CDR1 SEHNR, CDR2 FQNEAQ (reference sequence). The CDR3 loop spans 16 amino acids. The sequenced material came from PBMCs. The sequence was obtained from a woman between 45 and 65 years old in good health and CMV-seronegative. The V call is TRBV7-9, the J call TRBJ2-1; tentative D call: TRBD1 (5 bases). CDR3 in amino acids: CASSLAGTGQYNEQFF. In DNA, the CDR3 is TGTGCCAGCAGCTTAGCAGGCACAGGCCAATACAATGAGCAGTTCTTC.